This T cell receptor (beta chain) was captured in a study of metastatic and nonmetastatic thyroid tumors (dated by TCRdb to 2020 to 2021). With respect to the entire study: The researchers compared repertoires between peripheral blood samples and tumor or nodule tissue samples from patients with malignant or benign thyroid disease.

Points on this clone: Its antigen is still unknown. Base qualities are not provided; no much larger clone lies one nucleotide away.

On the study overall, not on this receptor specifically: In both blood and tumor samples, TCR beta diversity was reported to be significantly higher in malignant tumors than in benign nodules.

Libraries were made using PCR. Sequencer: Illumina HiSeq 4000. High-throughput sequencing was used to profile the TCR beta-chain CDR3 region of each patient. In the original analysis: CDR3 differences across clinicopathological groups were used to build a classifier for discriminating distant-metastatic papillary thyroid cancer patients. The Shannon index was used to assess repertoire diversity, and the Morisita-Horn index was used to assess tumor-blood repertoire similarity. TCRdb reprocessed the public reads (quality trimming at Q25 with fastp, clone calling with MiXCR) and kept in-frame beta chains. In this record, the V and J calls reflect TCRdb's handling and not the investigators' own analysis. For this sample the table gives tens of thousands of clones, of which roughly a quarter were detected only once. In total, the top ten clones hold approximately 15% of the sample. The germline V and J ends show losses of 5 bases and 2 bases respectively, and no gene match explains 6 bases of the junction. As encoded in the germline V gene, CDR1 is SGHTA while CDR2 is FQGNSA. The CDR3 spans 14 residues, from the cysteine through the phenylalanine. The sequence is cut down to CDR3 DNA, 42 bases in frame from base 1.

None of the patients had been given any treatment before thyroid surgery. The study retrospectively analysed patient clinical samples collected from the early 2010s to the late 2010s using T-cell receptor beta sequencing. The sequence links TRBV7-2 to TRBJ2-7; the central 7 bases match TRBD1. The source material was tumor tissue. The TCR originated in a female donor with papillary thyroid cancer or a benign thyroid nodule (not recorded which). Some clones in this sample may be carry-over from other donors' samples. The nucleotide sequence reads as follows: TGTGCCAGCAGCGTCCCGGGACAGCCCTACGAGCAGTACTTC. Its coded protein is CASSVPGQPYEQYF. Here the CDR3 is joined to the reference TRBV7-2 and TRBJ2-7 genes, and the full variable domain is: GAGVSQSPSNKVTEKGKDVELRCDPISGHTALYWYRQSLGQGLEFLIYFQGNSAPDKSGLPSDRFSAERTGGSVSTLTIQRTQQEDSAVYLCASSVPGQPYEQYFGPGTRLTVT.